The source of this T cell receptor (beta chain) is a study of spatial heterogeneity in lung cancer. The time point was: blood at routine non-recurrence follow-up after resection. No cells were sorted before sequencing. The whole RNA sequenced was extracted from tumor, nontumor lung or frozen PBMC. One entry per CDR3 protein, called by TCRdb with MiXCR from the 5' RACE reads. The repertoire has some 54,000 distinct CDR3 sequences, less than 9% of them found once; the top ten carry roughly 37%. This CDR3 is 13 amino acids long. V lost 4 bases to trimming and J lost 9 bases, with 13 bases between them. From germline, CDR1 is GTSNPN and CDR2 SVGIG (reference sequence). The table lists this clonotype with a few counts.

The sequence came from a female donor with early-stage non-small cell lung cancer. V gene TRBV30 combines with J gene TRBJ1-6; no definite D call. The sample consisted of PBMCs, taken at follow-up. Here the CDR3 DNA reads TGTGCCTGGAAGGAACGGTGGGGTTCACCCCTCCACTTT. Translation: CAWKERWGSPLHF.